This TCR beta chain was identified in a study of T cell changes during pregnancy in multiple sclerosis. This CDR3 contains 11 residues. Germline assignment: CDR1 SQVTM and CDR2 ANQGSEA. Clones were sequenced by immunoSEQ multiplex PCR, and TCRdb holds only the in-frame ones, with some missing. The sample holds 50,000 or so clones, over 90% seen once. This sequence joins TRBV29-1 and TRBJ1-2, with unresolved D. The receptor's source is a female donor with multiple sclerosis, enrolled in a pregnancy study. This specimen consisted of CD4+ T cells from peripheral blood mononuclear cells, obtained in the second trimester of pregnancy. This chain's CDR3 is CSAIENYGYTF. The DNA of the CDR3 is TGCAGTGCGATTGAGAACTATGGCTACACCTTC.